This entry features one T cell receptor (beta chain) sequence. The sample belongs to a study of blood T cell repertoires in COVID-19. Clones were read by immunoSEQ multiplex PCR, and TCRdb kept only the in-frame ones, dropping some. The sample consists of 60,000 to 70,000 clones, 80% to 85% of them appearing once. This CDR3 is 15 amino acids long. CDR1 and CDR2 (germline): ENHRY, SYGVKD. The ends were cut back, 3 bases at V and 2 bases at J, with 13 bases in the middle. The clonotype originates from a human donor in a cohort sampled during active COVID-19. Specimen: peripheral blood. This chain joins TRBV10-3 and TRBJ1-2, with a weak D call TRBD1 (6 bases). CDR3 region: CAISDPGTLNYGYTF. The CDR3, as DNA: TGTGCCATCAGTGACCCCGGGACACTCAACTATGGCTACACCTTC.